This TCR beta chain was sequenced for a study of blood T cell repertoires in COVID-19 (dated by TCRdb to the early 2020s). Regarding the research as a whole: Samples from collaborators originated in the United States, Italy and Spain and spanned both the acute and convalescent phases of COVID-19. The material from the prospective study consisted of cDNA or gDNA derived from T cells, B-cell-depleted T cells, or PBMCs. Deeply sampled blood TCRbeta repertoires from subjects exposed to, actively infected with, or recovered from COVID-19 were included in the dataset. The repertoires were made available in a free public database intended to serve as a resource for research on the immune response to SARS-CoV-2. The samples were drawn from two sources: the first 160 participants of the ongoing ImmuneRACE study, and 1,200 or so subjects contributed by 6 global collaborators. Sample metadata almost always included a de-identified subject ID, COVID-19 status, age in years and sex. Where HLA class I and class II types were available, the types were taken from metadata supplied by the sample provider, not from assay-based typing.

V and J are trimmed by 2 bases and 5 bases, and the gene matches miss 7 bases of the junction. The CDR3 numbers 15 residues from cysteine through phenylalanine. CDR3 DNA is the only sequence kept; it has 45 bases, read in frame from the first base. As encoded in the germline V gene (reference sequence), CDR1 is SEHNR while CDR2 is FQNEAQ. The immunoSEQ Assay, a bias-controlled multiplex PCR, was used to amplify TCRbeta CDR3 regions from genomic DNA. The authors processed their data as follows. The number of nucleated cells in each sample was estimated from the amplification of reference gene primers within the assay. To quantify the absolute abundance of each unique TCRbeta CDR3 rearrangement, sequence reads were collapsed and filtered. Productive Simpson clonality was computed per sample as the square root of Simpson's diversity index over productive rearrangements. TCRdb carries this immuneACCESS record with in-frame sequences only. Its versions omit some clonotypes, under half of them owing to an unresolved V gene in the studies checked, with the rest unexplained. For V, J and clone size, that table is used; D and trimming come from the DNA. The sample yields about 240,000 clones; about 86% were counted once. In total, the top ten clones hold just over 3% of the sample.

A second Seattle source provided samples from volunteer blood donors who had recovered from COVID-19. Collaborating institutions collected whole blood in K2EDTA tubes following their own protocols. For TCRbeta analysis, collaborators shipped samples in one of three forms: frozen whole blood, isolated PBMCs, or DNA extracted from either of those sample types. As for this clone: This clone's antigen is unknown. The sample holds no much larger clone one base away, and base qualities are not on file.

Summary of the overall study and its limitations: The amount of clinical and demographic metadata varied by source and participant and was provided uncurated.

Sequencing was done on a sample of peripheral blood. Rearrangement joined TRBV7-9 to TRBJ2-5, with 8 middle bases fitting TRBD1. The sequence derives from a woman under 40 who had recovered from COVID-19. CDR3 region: CASSLTNRGSETQYF. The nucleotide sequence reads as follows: TGTGCCAGCAGCTTAACCAACAGGGGGTCGGAGACCCAGTACTTC.